The 14 T cell receptor beta chains given below trace back to one sample, sequenced in a study of cytomegalovirus exposure and HLA in healthy donors. Both 60 Vbeta primers and 13 Jbeta primers went into the PCR. The table came from immunoSEQ multiplex PCR; TCRdb's copy has only in-frame clones and leaves some out. The table shows 170,000 or so clones, with around 73% occurring only once. Sequencing input: PBMCs. These receptors were obtained from a man aged 55 to 70 in good health and CMV-seronegative.

This clone appeared a single time. At one boundary the junction diverges from the germline segment, which might be a read error. The genes are TRBV5-1 and TRBJ1-5; D may be TRBD1 (6 bases). CDR1 SGHRS and CDR2 YFSETQ come from the germline V gene. CDR3 length equals 13 residues. The CDR3 reads CASSPTGDQPQNF. The CDR3 DNA follows: TGCGCCAGCAGCCCGACAGGAGATCAGCCCCAGAATTTT.

The gene calls are TRBV6-1 and TRBJ2-5; 7 nucleotides agree with TRBD2. Per germline, CDR1 MNHNS and CDR2 SASEGT. There are 18 residues in the CDR3. With 2 bases clipped from V and 4 bases from J, the junction kept 16 bases outside the gene matches. The CDR3 protein is CASSEFRPGGSLGETQYF. The CDR3 DNA sequence: TGTGCCAGCAGTGAATTCCGGCCCGGGGGGTCGCTCGGAGAGACCCAGTACTTC.

V is TRBV15 and J is TRBJ1-2, with D uncertain. The V end lost 3 bases, the J end lost 6 bases, and 14 bases lay between the germline ends. Germline V CDR1 and CDR2: LNHNV, YYDKDF (reference sequence). The CDR3 consists of 14 residues. CDR3 sequence: CATSSEWIGDGYTF. The CDR3 DNA reads as TGTGCCACCAGCAGCGAATGGATCGGGGATGGCTACACCTTC.

The chain has TRBV2 and TRBJ2-6, with no clear D. The V and J ends lost 3 bases and 0 bases respectively, with 6 bases between them. The CDR3 runs 15 residues. The germline gives CDR1 SNHLY, CDR2 FYNNEI. The CDR3 is CASSERSSGANVLTF. The CDR3 DNA reads as TGTGCCAGCAGTGAGAGGTCCTCTGGGGCCAACGTCCTGACTTTC.

The chain employs TRBV7-2 and TRBJ2-7; 15 positions agree with TRBD2. V lost 1 base, J lost 1 base, and 8 bases stayed unmatched. This CDR3 is 19 amino acids long. Germline loops: CDR1 SGHTA, CDR2 FQGNSA. The CDR3 loop is CASSLDSGLAGGVSYEQYF. The CDR3 DNA reads as TGTGCCAGCAGCTTAGATTCGGGACTAGCGGGAGGAGTATCCTACGAGCAGTACTTC.

This rearrangement joins TRBV5-1 to TRBJ1-1, with a tentative D call TRBD1 (5 bases). This CDR3 spans 15 amino acids. Trimming left V 0 bases short and J 6 bases short, with 15 bases between. Per the germline V gene, CDR1 is SGHRS and CDR2 is YFSETQ. The CDR3 coding sequence is TGCGCCAGCAGCTTGGATCTGGGGCGTACGTCTGAAGCTTTCTTT. It is translated as CASSLDLGRTSEAFF. The complete variable domain, with remaining parts taken from reference TRBV5-1 and TRBJ1-1, reads KAGVTQTPRYLIKTRGQQVTLSCSPISGHRSVSWYQQTPGQGLQFLFEYFSETQRNKGNFPGRFSGRQFSNSRSEMNVSTLELGDSALYLCASSLDLGRTSEAFFGQGTRLTVV.

This chain uses TRBV11-2 with TRBJ1-1; 9 bases agree with TRBD1. The germline V gene has CDR1 SGHAT and CDR2 FQNNGV. The CDR3 runs to 15 residues. V lost 4 bases and J lost 6; bases outside the gene matches: 9. CDR3 loop: CASSSTGGFGSEAFF. The CDR3 DNA reads TGTGCCAGCAGCTCGACAGGGGGTTTCGGGTCTGAAGCTTTCTTT.

This chain links TRBV5-1 with TRBJ2-3; possibly TRBD2 for D (5 bases). Germline V lookup: CDR1 SGHRS, CDR2 YFSETQ. Trimming stripped 1 base from V and 2 bases from J, with 8 bases between. CDR3 length equals 14 residues. CDR3 sequence reads: CASSLSGDTDTQYF. The CDR3 DNA reads TGCGCCAGCAGCTTGTCCGGGGACACAGATACGCAGTATTTT.

The chain combines TRBV19 with TRBJ1-1; D gene ambiguous. This CDR3 is built from 14 residues. CDR1 is LNHDA, CDR2 SQIVND, per germline (reference sequence). The V gene lost 7 bases and the J gene lost 5 bases, with 17 bases spanning the gap. CDR3 bases: TGTGCCAGTACCCCTAATCCCGGCGGAACTGAAGCTTTCTTT. As protein: CASTPNPGGTEAFF.

The J gene is TRBJ2-7, the V gene TRBV18; 7 bases are a match to TRBD2. J lost 5 bases, V lost 6 bases, and 7 bases had no gene match. Germline CDR1 KGHSH, CDR2 LQKENI. The CDR3 consists of 13 residues. The CDR3 region has the DNA TGTGCCAGCTCCGGGGGGATTGGAGACGAGCAGTACTTC. It translates to CASSGGIGDEQYF.

The chain recombines TRBV7-9 with TRBJ1-5, with D possibly matching TRBD1 (5 bases). This CDR3 contains 15 residues. The germline V gene encodes CDR1 SEHNR and CDR2 FQNEAQ (reference sequence). Trimming stripped 5 bases from V and 0 bases from J, with 11 bases between. Here the CDR3 reads CASSERGHSNQPQHF. As DNA, the CDR3 is TGTGCCAGCAGCGAGCGGGGCCATAGCAATCAGCCCCAGCATTTT.

V usage is TRBV5-6 and J usage is TRBJ2-3, with D possibly matching TRBD2 (5 bases). CDR1 is SGHDT and CDR2 is YYEEEE in the germline V gene. The V end lost 4 bases, the J end lost 2 bases, and 11 bases lay between the germline ends. This CDR3 spans 14 amino acids. CDR3: CASSRTRFTDTQYF. CDR3 in DNA: TGTGCCAGCAGCCGGACTCGTTTCACAGATACGCAGTATTTT.

This clone was found a few times. V and J are TRBV5-1 and TRBJ2-1, with 12 positions matching TRBD2. The V gene's germline CDR1 is SGHRS and CDR2 YFSETQ. The CDR3 extends over 15 amino acids. V was pared by 4 bases and J by 5 bases, with 4 bases of the junction left unmatched. CDR3 protein: CASSELAGGNNEQFF. In nucleotides, the CDR3 is TGCGCCAGCAGCGAACTAGCGGGGGGAAACAATGAGCAGTTCTTC.

This clone appeared a few times. The genes are TRBV30 and TRBJ2-2; D not resolved. Trimming removed 2 bases at V and 7 bases at J, with 11 bases between. The CDR3 runs to 13 residues. Germline values: CDR1 GTSNPN, CDR2 SVGIG (reference sequence). The CDR3 region has the DNA TGTGCCTGGAGTCGCCAGGTAGACGGGGAGCTGTTTTTT. Amino acids: CAWSRQVDGELFF.